Following are 18 T cell receptor beta chains from one sample sequenced in a study of tumor-infiltrating lymphocytes in primary liver carcinoma. The input was 400 to 500 ng total RNA; TCR beta cDNA was made from it with a constant-region primer. Libraries of TCR beta came from three nested multiplex PCR rounds with slightly modified ARM-PCR. Forward primers for TRBV1-TRBV30 and a C-beta reverse primer served the first two PCR rounds, at 10 cycles each. TCRdb redid the calling of the multiplex PCR reads with MiXCR, one entry per CDR3 protein. The data show about 320,000 distinct CDR3 sequences, 65% seen once. Unsorted whole blood yielded the blood RNA, and germline DNA was also extracted. Input material: peripheral blood. These receptors all stem from a man aged 35-49 years with primary liver carcinoma and hepatitis B virus infection.

The chain uses TRBV5-1 and TRBJ2-1, with a weak D call TRBD2 (6 bases). CDR3 size: 15 residues. Germline assignment: CDR1 SGHRS and CDR2 YFSETQ. The V gene lost 4 bases and the J gene lost 5 bases, with 16 bases spanning the gap. Written as DNA, the CDR3 is TGCGCCAGCAGCGTTTACGGGACTGGGGACAATGAGCAGTTCTTC. Residues: CASSVYGTGDNEQFF.

This clonotype showed up just a few times. V and J are TRBV30 and TRBJ1-4; the D is unclear. The CDR3 has 11 residues. The V and J ends lost 0 bases and 8 bases respectively, with 4 bases between them. Germline CDR1 and CDR2: GTSNPN and SVGIG (reference sequence). The CDR3 nucleotides are TGTGCCTGGAGTGTACTGGAAAAACTGTTTTTT. Amino acids: CAWSVLEKLFF.

On this clonotype itself: A much larger clone lies a single base off, so this may be a read error. The rearrangement uses TRBV10-3 and TRBJ2-3; 7 bases match TRBD2. The J segment lost 5 bases and the V segment lost 6 bases, leaving 11 bases of the junction unmatched. Germline CDR1 reads ENHRY; CDR2 reads SYGVKD. This CDR3 spans 15 amino acids. CDR3 sequence reads: CAIRASDSGGDTQYF. The CDR3, as DNA: TGTGCCATCAGGGCGAGTGACTCGGGGGGAGATACGCAGTATTTT.

This clonotype was picked up a small number of times. The chain carries TRBV30 and TRBJ1-1; a weak D match, TRBD1 (5 bases). The length of the CDR3 is 13 residues. Germline assignment: CDR1 GTSNPN and CDR2 SVGIG (reference sequence). V shed 2 bases and J shed 1 base, with 8 bases lying between them. The CDR3 reads CAWSRQGNTEAFF. CDR3 in DNA: TGTGCCTGGAGTCGGCAGGGGAACACTGAAGCTTTCTTT.

This clonotype appeared once. This may be a read error: a much more frequent sequence differs by one nucleotide. The chain couples TRBV5-6 to TRBJ1-2, with TRBD1 as a possible D gene (5 bases). The CDR3 runs to 14 residues. V gave up 3 bases and J gave up 1 base, with 10 bases separating them. Germline V lookup: CDR1 SGHDT, CDR2 YYEEEE. The CDR3 region is CASSSLDSNYGYTF. As DNA, the CDR3 is TGTGCCAGCAGCTCCCTCGACAGTAACTATGGCTACACCTTC. Full variable domain (rest looked up from reference TRBV5-6 and TRBJ1-2): DAGVTQSPTHLIKTRGQQVTLRCSPKSGHDTVSWYQQALGQGPQFIFQYYEEEERQRGNFPDRFSGHQFPNYSSELNVNALLLGDSALYLCASSSLDSNYGYTFGSGTRLTVV.

This clonotype was seen at least ten times. The chain uses TRBV5-5 and TRBJ1-1; D is unresolved. The CDR3 sequence is 13 residues long. V dropped 7 bases and J dropped 6 bases, with 16 bases sitting between them. CDR1 and CDR2 (germline): SGHKS, YYEKEE (reference sequence). CDR3 sequence: CASRKGSGPEAFF. As DNA, the CDR3 is TGTGCCAGCCGGAAGGGAAGCGGCCCTGAAGCTTTCTTT.

Many counts were recorded for this clonotype. This chain joins TRBV4-3 and TRBJ1-6; 7 nucleotides agree with TRBD1. CDR3 length: 15 amino acids. The junction had 6 bases not matched to a gene; V was cut back by 0 bases and J by 10 bases. Germline CDR1 reads LGHNA; CDR2 reads YSLEER. The CDR3 here is CASSQELQGGSPLHF. The CDR3 bases are TGCGCCAGCAGCCAAGAACTCCAGGGGGGATCACCCCTCCACTTT.

Details on this clonotype: This may arise from a read error, as a much more abundant clone is one base away. The chain employs TRBV14 and TRBJ2-7, with 9 positions matching TRBD1. Per germline, CDR1 SGHDN and CDR2 FVKESK. The CDR3 length is 15 residues. V lost 9 bases, J lost 7 bases, and 16 bases stayed unmatched. The CDR3 DNA sequence: TGTGCCAGTTCAGCGCGGGACAGGGAAATTAAAGAGCAGTACTTC. Translating it yields CASSARDREIKEQYF.

Comments on this clonotype: A much larger clone sits a single nucleotide away, making a read error possible. The chain carries TRBV29-1 and TRBJ1-2, with D tentatively TRBD1 (5 bases). Germline CDR1 reads SQVTM; CDR2 reads ANQGSEA. The CDR3 runs to 14 residues. CDR3 sequence reads: CSARTTVSPYDYTF. The CDR3 DNA reads as TGCAGCGCGCGCACGACAGTATCCCCATATGACTACACCTTC.

Concerning this clonotype: This may come from a read error, since a much larger clone is one base off. J is TRBJ2-3 and V is TRBV4-3, with D possibly TRBD2 on 6 matching bases. V lost 1 base and J lost 3, with 11 bases in between. Germline CDR1 LGHNA, CDR2 YSLEER. The CDR3 runs to 15 residues. The CDR3 coding sequence is TGCGCCAGCAGCCAAGGCGGCGGGACGACAGATACGCAGTATTTT. Translation: CASSQGGGTTDTQYF.

Note on this clonotype: Since a much larger clone is just one base distant, this may be a read error. The chain has TRBV6-5 and TRBJ1-1; D gene ambiguous. Germline V gene data show CDR1 as MNHEY and CDR2 as SVGAGI. The CDR3 sequence is 15 residues long. Between the trimmed V and J ends, which lost 2 bases and 2 bases, there was a span of 12 bases. The CDR3 DNA is TGTGCCAGCAGTTACGGGAATGGGATCAACACTGAAGCTTTCTTT. Its translation: CASSYGNGINTEAFF.

This clonotype has at least ten counts. The chain combines TRBV11-1 with TRBJ2-1, with TRBD1 identical over 8 bases. The CDR3 sequence is 16 residues long. CDR1 SGHAT and CDR2 FQDESV come from the germline V gene (reference sequence). With 5 bases clipped from V and 0 bases from J, the junction kept 6 bases outside the gene matches. This chain's CDR3 is CASSPGQGSSYNEQFF. The CDR3 DNA reads as TGTGCCAGCAGCCCCGGACAGGGTAGCTCCTACAATGAGCAGTTCTTC. The entire variable domain, with the rest obtained from reference TRBV11-1 and TRBJ2-1, is as follows: EAEVAQSPRYKITEKSQAVAFWCDPISGHATLYWYRQILGQGPELLVQFQDESVVDDSQLPKDRFSAERLKGVDSTLKIQPAELGDSAMYLCASSPGQGSSYNEQFFGPGTRLTVL.

As concerns this clonotype: At one end, the junction sequence differs from germline, possibly due to a read error. The chain uses TRBV12-3 or TRBV12-4 and TRBJ2-7; TRBD2 matches at 9 bases. The CDR3 loop spans 13 amino acids. CDR3 nucleotide sequence: TGTGCCAGCACCTCCGGGACTAGCCACGAGCAGCACTTC. Protein sequence: CASTSGTSHEQHF.

The V gene is TRBV30, the J gene TRBJ2-7, with D unresolved. There are 11 residues in the CDR3. Per germline, CDR1 GTSNPN and CDR2 SVGIG (reference sequence). The ends were cut back, 5 bases at V and 6 bases at J, with 11 bases in the middle. CDR3 sequence reads: CAWALSGEQYF. Written as DNA, the CDR3 is TGTGCCTGGGCCCTCTCTGGCGAGCAGTACTTC. The complete variable domain, with remaining parts taken from reference TRBV30 and TRBJ2-7, reads SQTIHQWPATLVQPVGSPLSLECTVEGTSNPNLYWYRQAAGRGLQLLFYSVGIGQISSEVPQNLSASRPQDRQFILSSKKLLLSDSGFYLCAWALSGEQYFGPGTRLTVT.

This clonotype was recorded many times. The V call is TRBV12-3 or TRBV12-4, the J call TRBJ1-1; D is uncertain. This CDR3 is 13 amino acids long. Between the trimmed V and J ends, which lost 5 bases and 5 bases, there was a span of 12 bases. The CDR3 reads CASSPLVATEAFF. The CDR3 region has the DNA TGTGCCAGCAGTCCCCTCGTGGCAACTGAAGCTTTCTTT.

Points on this clonotype: A much larger clone lies one base from this, so it may be a read error. The chain has TRBV6-5 and TRBJ1-3; D unresolved. V was clipped by 6 bases and J by 4 bases, with 10 bases between them. This CDR3 comprises 13 residues. CDR1 and CDR2 from the germline V gene are MNHEY and SVGAGI. CDR3 nucleotides: TGTGCCAGCAGCCCTTTCCCCGGAAACACCATATATTTT. It translates to CASSPFPGNTIYF.

A word on this clonotype: Since no conserved phenylalanine or tryptophan closes the CDR3, a read error is the likely cause. The rearrangement uses TRBV4-2 and TRBJ2-3; perhaps D is TRBD1 or TRBD2 (5 bases each). The CDR3 totals 15 residues. The germline gives CDR1 LGHNA, CDR2 YNFKEQ. V gave up 5 bases and J gave up 6 bases, with 18 bases separating them. The CDR3 sequence is CASSGFEGNTDTQYS. DNA for the CDR3: TGTGCCAGCAGCGGTTTTGAGGGGAACACGGATACGCAGTATTCT.

Turning to this clonotype: A much larger clone is a single base away; this may be a read error. The chain joins TRBV4-1 to TRBJ2-1; 9 bases map to TRBD2. The CDR3 extends over 16 amino acids. CDR1 and CDR2 (germline): MGHRA, YSYEKL. The DNA for the CDR3 is TGCGCCAACAGCTTTAAGGGGGCTAGCGGGAAGAATGAGCAGTTCTTC. Translation: CANSFKGASGKNEQFF.